A selection of T cell receptor beta chains follows, all from one sample in a study of T cells after yellow fever vaccination. TCRdb re-derived calls from the 5' RACE reads in MiXCR, one entry per CDR3 protein. The repertoire holds approximately 120,000 distinct CDR3 sequences, with approximately 7% as singletons. The material was CD4+ T cells sorted from PBMCs, obtained 9 to 11 days after the first yellow fever vaccination. These receptors were obtained from a man younger than 35 who received the YFV17D yellow fever vaccine. Each CDR3 is given with its conserved first and last residue.

v_gene,j_gene,CDR3aa
TRBV20-1,TRBJ2-3,CSAHPRQGLTDTQYF
TRBV6-5,TRBJ1-1,CASSYSFTRAAFF
TRBV28,TRBJ1-1,CASSFPYGNTEAFF
TRBV5-5,TRBJ2-5,CASMGLAGMETQYF
TRBV7-9,TRBJ2-3,CASSPRGSGDYTDTQYF
TRBV5-1,TRBJ1-5,CASSFGGQDQPQHF
TRBV5-1,TRBJ1-1,CASSQLRVNTEAFF
TRBV12-3/TRBV12-4,TRBJ2-1,CASRLDSSSYNEQFF
TRBV12-3/TRBV12-4,TRBJ2-3,CASSFSQGTDTQYF
TRBV10-3,TRBJ2-5,CAISVAEQETQYF
TRBV5-1,TRBJ1-1,CASSFQGVTEAFF
TRBV5-1,TRBJ2-5,CASSLGQPYQETQYF